This T cell receptor (beta chain) was profiled in a study of cytomegalovirus exposure and HLA in healthy donors. The PCR employed 60 Vbeta primers together with 13 Jbeta primers. Clones were sequenced by immunoSEQ multiplex PCR, and TCRdb holds only the in-frame ones, with some missing. This table holds some 180,000 clones, around 74% found once. Study-wide points: The study listed 164 cytomegalovirus-associated TCR beta chains.

Details on this clone: No antigen is known for it.

J lost 5 bases, V lost 1 base, and 13 bases had no gene match. The CDR3 contains 17 residues. CDR1 is SGHTA and CDR2 is FQGNSA in the germline V gene. The chain is built from TRBV7-2 and TRBJ2-7; 8 positions match TRBD2. The TCR sequence derives from a male donor in good health and CMV-seronegative. Sequences were obtained from PBMCs. CDR3 amino acids: CASSLVQSAGGLDEQYF. CDR3 nucleotide sequence: TGTGCCAGCAGCTTAGTACAGTCGGCGGGAGGTTTGGACGAGCAGTACTTC. Filled out from reference TRBV7-2 and TRBJ2-7, the complete variable domain reads GAGVSQSPSNKVTEKGKDVELRCDPISGHTALYWYRQSLGQGLEFLIYFQGNSAPDKSGLPSDRFSAERTGGSVSTLTIQRTQQEDSAVYLCASSLVQSAGGLDEQYFGPGTRLTVT.